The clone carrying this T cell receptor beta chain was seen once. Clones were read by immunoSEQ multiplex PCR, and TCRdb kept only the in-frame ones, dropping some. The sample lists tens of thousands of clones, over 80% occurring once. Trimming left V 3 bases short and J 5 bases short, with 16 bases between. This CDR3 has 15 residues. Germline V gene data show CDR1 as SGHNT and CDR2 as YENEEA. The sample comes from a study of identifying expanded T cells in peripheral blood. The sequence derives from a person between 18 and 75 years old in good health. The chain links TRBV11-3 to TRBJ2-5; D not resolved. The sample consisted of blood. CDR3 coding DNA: TGTGCCAGCAGCTTGGGGAACACGGCGGTGGAGACCCAGTACTTC. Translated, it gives CASSLGNTAVETQYF.